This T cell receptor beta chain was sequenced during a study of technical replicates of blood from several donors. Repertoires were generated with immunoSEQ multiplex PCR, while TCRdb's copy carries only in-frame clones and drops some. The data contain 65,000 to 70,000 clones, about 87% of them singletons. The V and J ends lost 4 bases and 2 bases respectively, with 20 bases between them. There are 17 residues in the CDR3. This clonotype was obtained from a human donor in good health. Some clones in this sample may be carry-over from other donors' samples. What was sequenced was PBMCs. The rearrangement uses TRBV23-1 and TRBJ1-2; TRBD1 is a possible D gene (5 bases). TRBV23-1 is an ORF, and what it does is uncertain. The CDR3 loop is CASSPLTSGRANYGYTF. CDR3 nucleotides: TGCGCCAGCAGTCCACTTACCTCAGGCAGGGCCAACTATGGCTACACCTTC.